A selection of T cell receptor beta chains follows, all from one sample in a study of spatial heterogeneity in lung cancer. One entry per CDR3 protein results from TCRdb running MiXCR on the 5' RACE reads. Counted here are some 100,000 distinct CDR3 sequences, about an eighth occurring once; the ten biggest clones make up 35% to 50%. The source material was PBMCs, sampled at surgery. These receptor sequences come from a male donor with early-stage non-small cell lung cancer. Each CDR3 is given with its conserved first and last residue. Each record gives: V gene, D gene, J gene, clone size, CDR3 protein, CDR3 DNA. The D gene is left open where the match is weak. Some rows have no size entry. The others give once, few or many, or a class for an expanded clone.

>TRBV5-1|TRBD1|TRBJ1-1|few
CASSSTGTGAILAFF
TGCGCCAGCAGCTCGACCGGGACAGGGGCTATCTTAGCTTTCTTT
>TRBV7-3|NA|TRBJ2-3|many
CASSLTAGYRPDTQYF
TGTGCCAGCAGCTTAACGGCGGGGTATCGGCCAGATACGCAGTATTTT
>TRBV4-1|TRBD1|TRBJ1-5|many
CASSPLRGQGLGNQPQHF
TGCGCCAGCAGCCCCCTCAGGGGACAGGGATTGGGCAATCAGCCCCAGCATTTT
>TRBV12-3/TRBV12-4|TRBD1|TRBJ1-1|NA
CASTDRVNPEAFF
TGTGCCAGCACGGACAGGGTCAATCCTGAAGCTTTCTTT
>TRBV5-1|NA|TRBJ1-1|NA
CASSANPTLNTEAFF
TGCGCCAGCTCGGCCAACCCAACCTTAAACACTGAAGCTTTCTTT
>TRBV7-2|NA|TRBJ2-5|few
CASSSPQGTQYF
TGTGCCAGCAGCTCCCCTCAGGGGACCCAGTACTTC
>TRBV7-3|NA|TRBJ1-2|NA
CASSSSSYGYTF
TGTGCCAGCAGCTCATCATCCTATGGCTACACCTTC
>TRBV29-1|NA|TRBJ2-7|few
CSVEDGTRGTFEQYF
TGCAGCGTTGAAGATGGAACCAGGGGAACGTTCGAGCAGTACTTC
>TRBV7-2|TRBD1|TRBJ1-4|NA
CASSRQGSDEKLFF
TGTGCCAGCAGCCGACAGGGTTCAGATGAAAAACTGTTTTTT
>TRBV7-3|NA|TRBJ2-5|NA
CASSSTGGGNQETQYF
TGTGCCAGCAGCTCCACTGGAGGGGGCAACCAAGAGACCCAGTACTTC
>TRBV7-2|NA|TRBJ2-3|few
CASTLNWGTDTQYF
TGTGCCAGCACCCTAAACTGGGGGACAGATACGCAGTATTTT
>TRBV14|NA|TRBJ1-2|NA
CASSQPGNYGYTF
TGTGCCAGCAGCCAACCCGGGAACTATGGCTACACCTTC
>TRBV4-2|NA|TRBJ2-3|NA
CASSQDHGGTRRGDTQYF
TGTGCCAGCAGCCAAGATCACGGCGGGACCCGCCGCGGAGATACGCAGTATTTT
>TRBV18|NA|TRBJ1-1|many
CASSPVTTVQKPLNTEAFF
TGTGCCAGCTCACCCGTTACCACCGTACAGAAACCATTGAACACTGAAGCTTTCTTT
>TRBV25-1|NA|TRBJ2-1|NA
CASSAFVGGLGYNEQFF
TGTGCCAGCAGTGCCTTCGTCGGGGGTTTAGGCTACAATGAGCAGTTCTTC
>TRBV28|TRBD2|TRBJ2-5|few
CASSMTSGGPQETQYF
TGTGCCAGCAGTATGACTAGCGGAGGGCCCCAAGAGACCCAGTACTTC
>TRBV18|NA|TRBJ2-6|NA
CASSPQANGANVLTF
TGTGCCAGCTCACCGCAAGCAAACGGGGCCAACGTCCTGACTTTC
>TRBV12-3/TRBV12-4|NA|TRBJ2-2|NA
CASSLGIGELFF
TGTGCCAGCAGTTTGGGTATCGGGGAGCTGTTTTTT
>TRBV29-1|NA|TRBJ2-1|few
CSALLRASYNEQFF
TGCAGCGCTCTTCTCAGGGCCTCCTACAATGAGCAGTTCTTC
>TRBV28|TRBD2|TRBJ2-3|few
CASSLHGGGARDTQYF
TGTGCCAGCAGTCTCCATGGCGGGGGGGCCAGAGATACGCAGTATTTT
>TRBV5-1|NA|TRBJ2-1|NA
CASSRGQHNEQFF
TGCGCCAGCAGCCGTGGGCAGCACAATGAGCAGTTCTTC
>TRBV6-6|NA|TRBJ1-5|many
CASTTGGLYSNQPQHF
TGTGCCAGCACAACGGGGGGCCTTTATAGCAATCAGCCCCAGCATTTT
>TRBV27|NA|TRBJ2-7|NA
CASSSTNGYEQYF
TGTGCCAGCAGTTCTACTAACGGCTACGAGCAGTACTTC
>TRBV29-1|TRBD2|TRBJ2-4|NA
CSGLAGGKNIQYF
TGCAGCGGATTAGCGGGGGGAAAAAACATTCAGTACTTC
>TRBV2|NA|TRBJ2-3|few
CASNRDQFIDTQYF
TGTGCCAGCAACAGAGACCAGTTCATAGATACGCAGTATTTT
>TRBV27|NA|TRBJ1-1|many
CASSPAGQRIEAFF
TGTGCCAGCAGTCCGGCCGGCCAACGCATAGAAGCTTTCTTT
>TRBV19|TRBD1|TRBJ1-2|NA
CATNGQGARNYGYTF
TGTGCCACCAACGGGCAGGGGGCGCGAAACTATGGCTACACCTTC
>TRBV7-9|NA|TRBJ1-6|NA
CASSSGLRNSPLHF
TGTGCCAGCAGCTCCGGGCTCCGAAACTCACCCCTCCACTTT
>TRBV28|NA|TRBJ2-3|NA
CASRWGGSTDTQYF
TGTGCCAGCAGGTGGGGCGGGAGCACAGATACGCAGTATTTT